The present entry profiles one T cell receptor beta chain with its context. It is unclear where the CDR3 begins or ends on the DNA, so no DNA is shown, and the CDR3 is as TCRdb lists it. Assignments of participants to cohorts depended upon their own reported clinical history. The sample originates from a study of blood T cell repertoires in COVID-19. The protocol was immunoSEQ multiplex PCR, while the TCRdb copy is restricted to in-frame clones and leaves out a portion. Among 190,000 or so clones listed, just under 90% were seen once. The CDR3 length equals 15 residues, ends included. This sequence was found in a man aged 25 to 45 who had recovered from COVID-19. Sequences were obtained from PBMCs or T cells enriched from blood (not recorded which). The chain combines TRBV21-1 with TRBJ1-5; TRBD1, the table's D call, was not compared with the DNA. TRBV21-1 is reported as a pseudogene. The CDR3 protein is CASSKFGTGNQPQHF.